This is a list of T cell receptor beta chains from one sample in a study of T cells expressing NK-cell markers. Each CDR3 protein gets one entry in TCRdb, which reprocessed the 5' RACE reads and gives no DNA. The sample table includes a few hundred thousand distinct CDR3 sequences. Sequencing used blood T cells: a sorted CD56 or NKG2C T cell subset, CD4+ or CD8+ T cells, or bulk PBMC T cells (not recorded which). The receptors originated from a man in his late teens or twenties in good health. Both conserved end residues are part of each CDR3.

J	V	CDR3
TRBJ1-2	TRBV20-1	CSEGKANYGYTF
TRBJ1-1	TRBV9	CASSGLGRGDAFF
TRBJ2-1	TRBV4-3	CASSQDLADPYNEQFF
TRBJ2-7	TRBV18	CASSPMGQGASYEQYF
TRBJ2-7	TRBV28	CASSPPGVHEQYF
TRBJ2-4	TRBV12-3/TRBV12-4	CASSLDRDIQYF
TRBJ2-7	TRBV5-1	CASSPGLAGVGYEQYF
TRBJ2-1	TRBV11-1	CASSGTGTSGIQSSYNEQFF
TRBJ1-2	TRBV5-5	CASSLRATNYGYTF
TRBJ2-3	TRBV20-1	CSAKLAGAYHTDTQYF
TRBJ1-1	TRBV3-1	CASSQEIRGSEAFF
TRBJ2-1	TRBV6-6	CASRRTSGAYNEQFF
TRBJ2-3	TRBV9	CASSVGVIQYF
TRBJ2-7	TRBV12-3/TRBV12-4	CASRPTAEDEQYF
TRBJ2-7	TRBV27	CASSFLGQGSLNEQYF
TRBJ1-2	TRBV12-3/TRBV12-4	CASSSLPRTGGYGYTF
TRBJ1-1	TRBV19	CASSIEDGGGAFF
TRBJ2-1	TRBV29-1	CSGLTATNEQFF
TRBJ2-1	TRBV29-1	CSVEFRSGYNEQFF
TRBJ2-5	TRBV12-3/TRBV12-4	CASSIDRGRQETQYF
TRBJ2-3	TRBV5-4	CASSSGLAGVGTDTQYF
TRBJ1-1	TRBV20-1	CSAPDRGMGTEAFF
TRBJ2-1	TRBV6-5	CASSSGLAGNEQFF
TRBJ2-5	TRBV20-1	CSATRTVGETQYF
TRBJ2-5	TRBV10-3	CATGTHTQETQYF
TRBJ1-2	TRBV24-1	CATSGQEIHYGYTF
TRBJ2-7	TRBV29-1	CSVGDGGRTYEQYF
TRBJ1-2	TRBV29-1	CSVEDQSDYGYTF
TRBJ2-7	TRBV10-3	CAISGTGTGPTEQYF
TRBJ2-1	TRBV10-3	CAISPGSQGDEQFF
TRBJ1-1	TRBV12-3/TRBV12-4	CASSPIQGVAFF
TRBJ2-7	TRBV4-2	CASSQDTQRGRAYEQYF
TRBJ2-3	TRBV6-1	CASSRAADRAPTDTQYF
TRBJ2-1	TRBV11-1	CASSLAGTTKYNEQFF
TRBJ1-1	TRBV5-1	CASSLDPGGVYTEAFF
TRBJ1-4	TRBV9	CASSVGTHNEKLFF
TRBJ2-1	TRBV9	CASSVGGGSAYNEQFF
TRBJ2-5	TRBV9	CASSVRGGGYPQETQYF
TRBJ1-5	TRBV15	CATSRGGGQGNQPQHF
TRBJ2-4	TRBV4-2	CASSQDTGLGAKNIQYF
TRBJ2-1	TRBV4-1	CASSTHHWRTSGRASSYNEQFF
TRBJ2-7	TRBV20-1	CSAPRGRTALQEQYF
TRBJ2-1	TRBV6-1	CASSEVTASGRTEQFF
TRBJ1-1	TRBV12-3/TRBV12-4	CASSWTDMNTEAFF
TRBJ2-5	TRBV5-1	CASSEGSRETQYF
TRBJ2-2	TRBV5-4	CASSFRTGSNTGELFF
TRBJ2-3	TRBV2	CASSSGVTDTQYF
TRBJ1-1	TRBV29-1	CSVILGGNTEAFF
TRBJ2-7	TRBV25-1	CASMGVSAKQYF
TRBJ2-5	TRBV24-1	CATSRSGSSQTQYF
TRBJ2-2	TRBV4-2	CASSPTGQGPGELFF
TRBJ2-7	TRBV10-3	CAISETLAGSDEQYF
TRBJ1-2	TRBV20-1	CSARGQGARGYTF
TRBJ2-2	TRBV2	CASNGLAGAGELFF
TRBJ2-2	TRBV5-1	CASTPSGVSGELFF
TRBJ2-7	TRBV6-5	CASSYPSGTLAEQYF
TRBJ1-6	TRBV25-1	CASSEYIGGSGNSPLHF
TRBJ2-5	TRBV5-4	CASSHQAGNQETQYF